This is a list of T cell receptor beta chains from one sample in a study of blood T cell repertoires in COVID-19. Repertoires were generated with immunoSEQ multiplex PCR, while TCRdb's copy carries only in-frame clones and drops some. The sample includes about 200,000 clones, about 87% of them seen just once. The sequencing input was peripheral blood. These receptors were obtained from a man in his sixties who had recovered from COVID-19. CDR3s include the opening cysteine and the closing phenylalanine or tryptophan. A D gene is named only where the DNA matches it firmly. Clone size is stated in some rows and not others, as once, few, many or a class when expanded.

D gene: TRBD2
J gene: TRBJ2-1
clone size: .
V gene: TRBV6-1
CDR3 DNA: TGTGCCAGCAGTGAGCGGGAGGGGTTGGGGTACAATGAGCAGTTCTTC
CDR3 protein: CASSEREGLGYNEQFF

D gene: TRBD1
J gene: TRBJ1-4
clone size: few
V gene: TRBV7-9
CDR3 DNA: TGTGCCAGCAGCATCAGACAGGGTGATGAAAAACTGTTTTTT
CDR3 protein: CASSIRQGDEKLFF

D gene: .
J gene: TRBJ2-7
clone size: .
V gene: TRBV3-1/TRBV3-2
CDR3 DNA: TGTGCCAGCAGCCAAGATCGAACTAGTCGCGAGCAGTACTTC
CDR3 protein: CASSQDRTSREQYF

D gene: TRBD1
J gene: TRBJ2-7
clone size: .
V gene: TRBV25-1
CDR3 DNA: TGTGCCAGCAGCGAAGGGACAGCATCGACCTACGAGCAGTACTTC
CDR3 protein: CASSEGTASTYEQYF

D gene: .
J gene: TRBJ2-2
clone size: .
V gene: TRBV6-1
CDR3 DNA: TGTGCCAGCAGTGAAGTGGGGGCAGGGGCCGGGGAGCTGTTTTTT
CDR3 protein: CASSEVGAGAGELFF

D gene: .
J gene: TRBJ2-3
clone size: many
V gene: TRBV2
CDR3 DNA: TGTGCCAGCCATACAGGGACCACAGATACGCAGTATTTT
CDR3 protein: CASHTGTTDTQYF

D gene: TRBD2
J gene: TRBJ2-1
clone size: .
V gene: TRBV9
CDR3 DNA: TGTGCCAGCAGCGTAGGGGGACTAGCGGGCGCTGAGCAGTTCTTC
CDR3 protein: CASSVGGLAGAEQFF

D gene: .
J gene: TRBJ1-1
clone size: .
V gene: TRBV30
CDR3 DNA: TGTGCCTGGAGTGAGGGGGTGCGGAACACTGAAGCTTTCTTT
CDR3 protein: CAWSEGVRNTEAFF

D gene: .
J gene: TRBJ2-1
clone size: .
V gene: TRBV5-5
CDR3 DNA: TGTGCCAGCTACGTCCCGGGACTCCACTACAATGAGCAGTTCTTC
CDR3 protein: CASYVPGLHYNEQFF

D gene: .
J gene: TRBJ2-1
clone size: .
V gene: TRBV5-1
CDR3 DNA: TGCGCCAGCAGCCCAGCGCGGGACCTTTACAATGAGCAGTTCTTC
CDR3 protein: CASSPARDLYNEQFF

D gene: .
J gene: TRBJ1-1
clone size: .
V gene: TRBV28
CDR3 DNA: TGTGCCAGCAGTTTACTACGAATACAGGGATCTGAAGCTTTCTTT
CDR3 protein: CASSLLRIQGSEAFF

D gene: TRBD2
J gene: TRBJ2-7
clone size: .
V gene: TRBV5-1
CDR3 DNA: TGCGCCAGCAGCCCGCCTGCCCCGGGACTAAAGAACGAGCAGTACTTC
CDR3 protein: CASSPPAPGLKNEQYF

D gene: TRBD1
J gene: TRBJ2-5
clone size: .
V gene: TRBV19
CDR3 DNA: TGTGCCAGTATTAAGACAGGGGACCGGGAGACCCAGTACTTC
CDR3 protein: CASIKTGDRETQYF

D gene: TRBD1
J gene: TRBJ1-2
clone size: .
V gene: TRBV6-2/TRBV6-3
CDR3 DNA: TGTGCCAGCAGTTTTCACGACAGGGAAGATGGCTACACCTTC
CDR3 protein: CASSFHDREDGYTF

D gene: .
J gene: TRBJ2-7
clone size: .
V gene: TRBV24-1
CDR3 DNA: TGTGCCACCAGTGATTCCTGTGGGGCGGGGGCCTTCCTAAGCTCCTACGAGCAGTACTTC
CDR3 protein: CATSDSCGAGAFLSSYEQYF

D gene: TRBD1
J gene: TRBJ1-4
clone size: .
V gene: TRBV25-1
CDR3 DNA: TGTGCCAGCAGCCTCCCGGGACAGGGGGATGAAAAACTGTTTTTT
CDR3 protein: CASSLPGQGDEKLFF

D gene: .
J gene: TRBJ2-3
clone size: .
V gene: TRBV20-1
CDR3 DNA: TGCAGTTCTAGCACAGATACGCAGTATTTT
CDR3 protein: CSSSTDTQYF

D gene: TRBD1
J gene: TRBJ1-2
clone size: .
V gene: TRBV5-1
CDR3 DNA: TGCGCCAGCAGCCCCCTTGTACCGGGACAGGGAGGCGATGGCTACACCTTC
CDR3 protein: CASSPLVPGQGGDGYTF

D gene: .
J gene: TRBJ2-5
clone size: .
V gene: TRBV24-1
CDR3 DNA: TGTGCCACCAGTCTAGGGGCGGACCAAGAGACCCAGTACTTC
CDR3 protein: CATSLGADQETQYF

D gene: TRBD2
J gene: TRBJ2-5
clone size: once
V gene: TRBV9
CDR3 DNA: TGTGCCAGCAGCCCGTGGGACCGGGAGGGGGAGACCCAGTACTTC
CDR3 protein: CASSPWDREGETQYF

D gene: .
J gene: TRBJ2-3
clone size: .
V gene: TRBV6-2/TRBV6-3
CDR3 DNA: TGTGCCAGCAGTTACCCGGGAGATACGCAGTATTTT
CDR3 protein: CASSYPGDTQYF

D gene: .
J gene: TRBJ1-5
clone size: once
V gene: TRBV6-5
CDR3 DNA: TGTGCCAGCAGTTCGAGGGTCGGTCAGCCCCAGCATTTT
CDR3 protein: CASSSRVGQPQHF

D gene: TRBD2
J gene: TRBJ2-3
clone size: .
V gene: TRBV7-3
CDR3 DNA: TGTGCCAGCAGCTTGAGTCCGGGACTAGCAACAGATACGCAGTATTTT
CDR3 protein: CASSLSPGLATDTQYF

D gene: .
J gene: TRBJ1-5
clone size: .
V gene: TRBV5-5
CDR3 DNA: TGTGCCAGCAGCTTTGGAGGGTATAGCAATCAGCCCCAGCATTTT
CDR3 protein: CASSFGGYSNQPQHF

D gene: .
J gene: TRBJ2-7
clone size: .
V gene: TRBV10-3
CDR3 DNA: TGTGCCCTCTCACGGGGAACAAGATACGAGCAGTACTTC
CDR3 protein: CALSRGTRYEQYF

D gene: .
J gene: TRBJ2-2
clone size: .
V gene: TRBV24-1
CDR3 DNA: TGTGCCACCAGTGATTCCAGGGGGGAGCTGTTTTTT
CDR3 protein: CATSDSRGELFF

D gene: .
J gene: TRBJ1-5
clone size: .
V gene: TRBV7-2
CDR3 DNA: TGTGCCAGCACCGTTGACAGAGGCAATCAGCCCCAGCATTTT
CDR3 protein: CASTVDRGNQPQHF

D gene: .
J gene: TRBJ2-3
clone size: .
V gene: TRBV6-5
CDR3 DNA: TGTGCCGCGAGGACAGGCACAGATACGCAGTATTTT
CDR3 protein: CAARTGTDTQYF

D gene: .
J gene: TRBJ2-1
clone size: .
V gene: TRBV12-3/TRBV12-4
CDR3 DNA: TGTGCCAGCAGTTTAGATCTGAGCAATGAGCAGTTCTTC
CDR3 protein: CASSLDLSNEQFF

D gene: TRBD2
J gene: TRBJ2-7
clone size: once
V gene: TRBV19
CDR3 DNA: TGTGCCAGTAGTAAGCCCACTAGCGCACTCTACGAGCAGTACTTC
CDR3 protein: CASSKPTSALYEQYF

D gene: .
J gene: TRBJ2-7
clone size: .
V gene: TRBV18
CDR3 DNA: TGTGCCAGCTCACCGCGAGGGCAGGCATCCTACGAGCAGTACTTC
CDR3 protein: CASSPRGQASYEQYF

D gene: .
J gene: TRBJ1-1
clone size: .
V gene: TRBV18
CDR3 DNA: TGTGCCAGCTCTCCCTGGATCCAGGGTCCGACTGAAGCTTTCTTT
CDR3 protein: CASSPWIQGPTEAFF

D gene: TRBD2
J gene: TRBJ2-1
clone size: .
V gene: TRBV18
CDR3 DNA: TGTGCCAGCTCACCGGCGGGAGTGTCTGGTGAGCAGTTCTTC
CDR3 protein: CASSPAGVSGEQFF

D gene: TRBD2
J gene: TRBJ2-2
clone size: .
V gene: TRBV19
CDR3 DNA: TGTGCCAGTATAACCGGACGGGGGGGGAACACCGGGGAGCTGTTTTTT
CDR3 protein: CASITGRGGNTGELFF

D gene: .
J gene: TRBJ1-2
clone size: few
V gene: TRBV27
CDR3 DNA: TGTGCCAGCAGTCACCAACTTCAGGACAGCTTCTATGGCTACACCTTC
CDR3 protein: CASSHQLQDSFYGYTF

D gene: TRBD1
J gene: TRBJ1-2
clone size: .
V gene: TRBV9
CDR3 DNA: TGTGCCAGCAGCGTTGGGTTAGACAGGGAGTATGGCTACACCTTC
CDR3 protein: CASSVGLDREYGYTF

D gene: TRBD2
J gene: TRBJ2-1
clone size: few
V gene: TRBV6-5
CDR3 DNA: TGTGCCAGCAGAGCGGGGGCAGCGGGATACAATGAGCAGTTCTTC
CDR3 protein: CASRAGAAGYNEQFF

D gene: TRBD2
J gene: TRBJ2-1
clone size: .
V gene: TRBV7-3
CDR3 DNA: TGTGCCAGCACCGAAGCGGGGGGGCGGTTCAATGAGCAGTTCTTC
CDR3 protein: CASTEAGGRFNEQFF

D gene: TRBD1
J gene: TRBJ1-6
clone size: .
V gene: TRBV5-1
CDR3 DNA: TGCGCCAGCAGCTCCCGGGACAGGGGGCGAAGGGATTCACCCCTCCACTTT
CDR3 protein: CASSSRDRGRRDSPLHF

D gene: TRBD1
J gene: TRBJ1-2
clone size: .
V gene: TRBV19
CDR3 DNA: TGTGCCAGTAGTATTACCGCACAGACAGGGTACTATGGCTACACCTTC
CDR3 protein: CASSITAQTGYYGYTF

D gene: TRBD1
J gene: TRBJ2-6
clone size: .
V gene: TRBV7-9
CDR3 DNA: TGTGCCAGCAGCTGGGGACAGGGGGCGGTTGGGGCCAACGTCCTGACTTTC
CDR3 protein: CASSWGQGAVGANVLTF

D gene: TRBD1
J gene: TRBJ1-2
clone size: .
V gene: TRBV27
CDR3 DNA: TGTGCCAGCAAACCAATGCAGGGGGCTCGGGGCTACACCTTC
CDR3 protein: CASKPMQGARGYTF

D gene: .
J gene: TRBJ2-1
clone size: .
V gene: TRBV27
CDR3 DNA: TGTGCCAGCAGTTTAGGTCCGCTACCCTACAATGAGCAGTTCTTC
CDR3 protein: CASSLGPLPYNEQFF

D gene: TRBD1
J gene: TRBJ2-1
clone size: .
V gene: TRBV7-6
CDR3 DNA: TGTGCCAGCAGCTTCATCAGCGGACAGGGGCATGAGCAGTTCTTC
CDR3 protein: CASSFISGQGHEQFF

D gene: TRBD2
J gene: TRBJ2-1
clone size: .
V gene: TRBV11-3
CDR3 DNA: TGTGCCAGCAGCTTAGATTGGGGGGGGTACAATGAGCAGTTCTTC
CDR3 protein: CASSLDWGGYNEQFF

D gene: TRBD1
J gene: TRBJ1-1
clone size: .
V gene: TRBV6-5
CDR3 DNA: TGTGCCAGCAGCCCCGACAGGGTCACTGAAGCTTTCTTT
CDR3 protein: CASSPDRVTEAFF

D gene: TRBD1
J gene: TRBJ2-1
clone size: once
V gene: TRBV7-2
CDR3 DNA: TGTGCCAGCAGCTTAGATCCGGGACAGCTTGGAGAGCAGTTCTTC
CDR3 protein: CASSLDPGQLGEQFF

D gene: .
J gene: TRBJ1-1
clone size: .
V gene: TRBV9
CDR3 DNA: TGTGCCAGCAGCGTTCTTTCCAAGCAGGACACTGAAGCTTTCTTT
CDR3 protein: CASSVLSKQDTEAFF

D gene: TRBD1
J gene: TRBJ1-4
clone size: once
V gene: TRBV28
CDR3 DNA: TGTGCCAGCAGTCAATCCGGGACAGCCCCGATAAGGGAAAAACTGTTTTTT
CDR3 protein: CASSQSGTAPIREKLFF

D gene: .
J gene: TRBJ2-7
clone size: .
V gene: TRBV18
CDR3 DNA: TGTGCCAGCTCAGCTCAGGGGCTTAGTGGCGAGCAGTACTTC
CDR3 protein: CASSAQGLSGEQYF

D gene: .
J gene: TRBJ2-7
clone size: .
V gene: TRBV30
CDR3 DNA: TGTGCCTGGAGTCGACACGGGGGCGAGCAGTACTTC
CDR3 protein: CAWSRHGGEQYF

D gene: .
J gene: TRBJ2-5
clone size: .
V gene: TRBV7-9
CDR3 DNA: TGTGCCAGCAGCTTTTCCCAACAAGAGACCCAGTACTTC
CDR3 protein: CASSFSQQETQYF

D gene: TRBD2
J gene: TRBJ2-5
clone size: .
V gene: TRBV11-2
CDR3 DNA: TGTGCCAGCAGCTTTAGGCGGGGGGGCGTCCAAGAGACCCAGTACTTC
CDR3 protein: CASSFRRGGVQETQYF

D gene: .
J gene: TRBJ1-1
clone size: .
V gene: TRBV7-3
CDR3 DNA: TGTGCCAGCAGCTTCTCGGTGATGAACACTGAAGCTTTCTTT
CDR3 protein: CASSFSVMNTEAFF